One and the same sample provided the 18 T cell receptor beta chains below, sequenced in a study of CD8 T cells in Susac syndrome. Reverse transcription of 0.5 to 1 ug RNA was performed with random hexamers. TCRdb redid the calling of the immunoSEQ multiplex PCR reads with MiXCR, one entry per CDR3 protein. The sample holds under 200,000 distinct CDR3 sequences, approximately 95% seen once. Material: CD8+ T cells from PBMCs. All receptors derive from a human donor with multiple sclerosis.

The genes are TRBV13 and TRBJ1-2, with D perhaps matching TRBD1 (6 bases). The V end lost 0 bases, the J end lost 4 bases, and 12 bases lay between the germline ends. CDR1 is PRHDT and CDR2 is FYEKMQ in the germline V gene (reference sequence). The CDR3 loop spans 15 amino acids. The CDR3 DNA reads TGTGCCAGCAGCTTAGGTACAGGGACTGGCTATGGCTACACCTTC. Translation gives CASSLGTGTGYGYTF.

The chain uses TRBV12-3 or TRBV12-4 and TRBJ2-1; TRBD2 aligns across 7 bases. There are 13 residues in the CDR3. With 5 bases clipped from V and 9 bases from J, the junction kept 7 bases outside the gene matches. CDR3 protein: CASSNGLGGEQFF. DNA of the CDR3: TGTGCCAGCAGTAATGGACTAGGCGGTGAGCAGTTCTTC.

This clonotype was seen once. The rearrangement links TRBV7-9 to TRBJ2-1; D remains ambiguous. Germline CDR1 SEHNR, CDR2 FQNEAQ (reference sequence). The V end lost 0 bases, the J end lost 15 bases, and 18 bases lay between the germline ends. The CDR3 has 14 amino acids. The CDR3 here is CASSLALDSWEGFF. The CDR3, as DNA: TGTGCCAGCAGCTTAGCTCTGGATAGCTGGGAAGGGTTCTTC.

The J gene is TRBJ2-7, the V gene TRBV7-9; D not certain. Deletions cut 5 bases from V and 5 bases from J, with 16 bases between. Germline CDR1 is SEHNR and CDR2 is FQNEAQ (reference sequence). This CDR3 is 14 amino acids long. The CDR3 sequence is CASSPPARRDEQYF. CDR3 nucleotides: TGTGCCAGCAGCCCACCCGCTCGTCGAGACGAGCAGTACTTC.

V gene TRBV12-3 or TRBV12-4 combines with J gene TRBJ2-5, with 8 nucleotides matching TRBD1. This CDR3 spans 17 amino acids. V lost 2 bases to trimming and J lost 1 base; unmatched junction nucleotides: 9. CDR3 region: CASSLIGGTGGQETQYF. Written as DNA, the CDR3 is TGTGCCAGCAGTTTAATCGGTGGGACAGGAGGCCAAGAGACCCAGTACTTC.

This clonotype is a singleton in its sample. V gene TRBV29-1 combines with J gene TRBJ1-2; D ambiguous. Trimming pared 3 bases from V and 3 bases from J, leaving 8 bases between. Germline V gene data show CDR1 as SQVTM and CDR2 as ANQGSEA. The CDR3 runs to 12 residues. In DNA, the CDR3 is TGCAGCGTTGAGTGGCAAGACTATGGCTACACCTTC. It specifies CSVEWQDYGYTF.

For the CDR3, the DNA is TGTGCCAGCAGCCAAGATTCAGTAGCAGATACGCAGTATTTT. Translation: CASSQDSVADTQYF. The J gene is TRBJ2-3, the V gene TRBV14; no firm D call. The germline V gene has CDR1 SGHDN and CDR2 FVKESK. Trimming stripped 0 bases from V and 4 bases from J, with 8 bases between. CDR3 length: 14 amino acids.

This clonotype was seen a few times. The gene calls are TRBV29-1 and TRBJ1-1; unclear D gene. Germline values: CDR1 SQVTM, CDR2 ANQGSEA. There are 12 residues in the CDR3. V gave up 4 bases and J gave up 1 base, with 7 bases separating them. CDR3 nucleotide sequence: TGCAGCGTTGTCGGGGAGAACACTGAAGCTTTCTTT. Protein product: CSVVGENTEAFF.

J is TRBJ2-7 and V is TRBV7-3; 9 bases are shared with TRBD1. The CDR3 length is 17 residues. Germline CDR1 reads SGHTA; CDR2 reads FQGTGA. The J segment lost 3 bases and the V segment lost 3 bases, leaving 12 bases of the junction unmatched. CDR3 sequence: CASSFGEPGQGDYEQYF. The DNA of the CDR3 is TGTGCCAGCAGCTTTGGGGAACCGGGACAGGGAGACTACGAGCAGTACTTC.

V is TRBV29-1 and J is TRBJ2-1, with D tentatively TRBD1 or TRBD2 (6 bases each). V lost 1 base and J 4 bases, leaving 11 bases between the germline ends. Germline-derived CDR1 and CDR2 are SQVTM and ANQGSEA. This CDR3 is built from 14 residues. CDR3 DNA: TGCAGCGTTGAAGCGCGGAGGGGGTACAATGAGCAGTTCTTC. It codes for CSVEARRGYNEQFF.

V and J are TRBV3-1 and TRBJ2-7; 7 nucleotides agree with TRBD2. V was pared by 5 bases and J by 2 bases, with 9 bases of the junction left unmatched. This CDR3 contains 15 residues. Germline V gene lookup returns CDR1 LGHDT and CDR2 YNNKEL (reference sequence). The CDR3, as DNA: TGTGCCAGCAGCGCTCAATGGACTAGGACCTACGAGCAGTACTTC. It encodes CASSAQWTRTYEQYF.

The chain employs TRBV20-1 and TRBJ2-5; TRBD2 agrees at 10 bases. The germline V gene encodes CDR1 DFQATT and CDR2 SNEGSKA (reference sequence). With 2 bases clipped from V and 5 bases from J, the junction kept 14 bases outside the gene matches. CDR3 length: 17 residues. CDR3 sequence (DNA): TGCAGTGCTAGAATTTCTAGCGGGAGTGTCCCCCCCGAGACCCAGTACTTC. Translated, it gives CSARISSGSVPPETQYF.

This CDR3 is CASSGWSEGAEQFF. The CDR3, as DNA: TGTGCCAGCAGTGGCTGGTCAGAGGGAGCTGAGCAGTTCTTC. The V gene is TRBV25-1, the J gene TRBJ2-1; possibly TRBD2 for D (5 bases). CDR1 is MGHDK, CDR2 SYGVNS, per germline. This CDR3 region has 14 residues. The ends were cut back, 4 bases at V and 9 bases at J, with 16 bases in the middle.

The chain links TRBV5-4 to TRBJ2-3; the match to TRBD2 covers 8 bases. J was trimmed by 4 bases and V by 0 bases; bases with no gene match: 4. The length of the CDR3 is 15 residues. Germline V gene sequence: CDR1 SGHNT, CDR2 YYREEE (reference sequence). The CDR3: CASSLVGLVSDTQYF. The CDR3 coding sequence is TGTGCCAGCAGCTTGGTGGGACTAGTATCAGATACGCAGTATTTT.

The chain recombines TRBV15 with TRBJ1-2; no reliable D call. This CDR3 is 12 amino acids long. CDR1 is LNHNV, CDR2 YYDKDF, per germline (reference sequence). The ends were cut back, 3 bases at V and 5 bases at J, with 7 bases in the middle. DNA of the CDR3: TGTGCCACCAGCAGCCGAGGTTATGGCTACACCTTC. This encodes CATSSRGYGYTF.

This clonotype was recorded only once. The chain has TRBV4-1 and TRBJ2-7, with D possibly being TRBD1 (6 bases). V gave up 5 bases and J gave up 1 base, with 12 bases separating them. Germline V gene lookup returns CDR1 MGHRA and CDR2 YSYEKL. This CDR3 region has 14 residues. The CDR3 bases are TGCGCCAGCAGCGACAGGATTTATTCCTACGAGCAGTACTTC. Amino acids: CASSDRIYSYEQYF.

This chain uses TRBV27 with TRBJ2-5, with D perhaps TRBD1 (5 bases). The CDR3 is 13 amino acids. Trimming stripped 5 bases from V and 5 bases from J, with 12 bases between. Germline V gene sequence: CDR1 MNHEY, CDR2 SMNVEV (reference sequence). The chain's CDR3 is CASSALQGETQYF. CDR3 coding DNA: TGTGCCAGCAGTGCCCTGCAGGGCGAGACCCAGTACTTC.

J is TRBJ2-7 and V is TRBV9; 8 positions match TRBD1. This CDR3 contains 14 residues. The V and J ends lost 4 bases and 2 bases, in that order; junction bases with no gene match: 5. In germline, CDR1 is SGDLS, CDR2 YYNGEE. The DNA of the CDR3 is TGTGCCAGCAGCAAAGGACAGGGACCCTACGAGCAGTACTTC. It specifies CASSKGQGPYEQYF.